This T cell receptor beta chain was identified in a study of shared clonotypes between healthy human individuals. A deep-level run was used for the assay. The protocol was immunoSEQ multiplex PCR, while the TCRdb copy is restricted to in-frame clones and leaves out a portion. The sample consists of a few million clones, about 94% of them appearing once. Naive-designated CD8 cells lacked CD45RO, were positively enriched for CCR7, and omitted terminally differentiated effector memory CD45RA+ cells. All donors were healthy HIV-negative adults lacking recent acute infections or vaccinations. Study observations and caveats: Of the naive CD4 clonotypes, 4% to 5% were shared across a handful of donors.

Worth noting for this clone: Its antigen is unidentified.

Germline V CDR1 and CDR2: MNHEY, SMNVEV (reference sequence). Deletions cut 3 bases from V and 3 bases from J, with 15 bases between. CDR3 length: 15 amino acids. The chain uses TRBV27 and TRBJ2-7; no reliable D call. The sequencing sample was made of naive CD8+ T cells from PBMCs. The TCR sequence derives from a man in his late teens or twenties in good health. Some clones in this sample may be carry-over from other donors' samples. CDR3 in DNA: TGTGCCAGCAGTTTCTTGACCACCACGGGCTACGAGCAGTACTTC. This encodes CASSFLTTTGYEQYF.